This TCR beta chain was identified in a study of cytomegalovirus exposure and HLA in healthy donors. The primer mix had 60 Vbeta and 13 Jbeta primers. The data were produced by immunoSEQ multiplex PCR, yet TCRdb's version contains in-frame clones alone and is incomplete. Reported are approximately 46,000 clones; the ten largest clones contain 8% to 10%. The CDR3 has 13 amino acids. V was clipped by 0 bases and J by 3 bases, with 7 bases between them. Germline-derived CDR1 and CDR2 are SGHRS and YFSETQ. Details on this clone: The antigen is not known.

The study, taken as a whole, reports: HLA-A and HLA-B allele assignments for most subjects were reportedly predicted accurately using TCR beta sequences. The classifier reportedly diagnosed cytomegalovirus status with high specificity and sensitivity. Highly shared variants forming one cluster were likely a sequencing artifact.

The clonotype originates from a male donor in good health and CMV-seronegative. The chain links TRBV5-1 to TRBJ2-7; the D is unclear. Sequenced input: PBMCs. Written as DNA, the CDR3 is TGCGCCAGCAGCTTGGCCCCAGACTACGAGCAGTACTTC. Translated, it gives CASSLAPDYEQYF.